The clone carrying this T cell receptor (beta chain) has a handful of counts. The antigen remains unidentified. The record originates from a study of CD8 T cells in ankylosing spondylitis. Overall study results and limits: Ankylosing spondylitis blood appeared to carry a characteristic TCR beta motif of roughly 8 highly homologous variants. Within matched ankylosing spondylitis synovial fluid, disease-linked clones were reportedly significantly enriched.

TCRdb itself ran the 5' RACE reads through MiXCR, one entry per CDR3 protein. The sample yields 670,000 or so distinct CDR3 sequences, around 17% seen once. Germline-derived CDR1 and CDR2 are SGHTA and FQGTGA. V lost 5 bases, J lost 8 bases, and 5 bases stayed unmatched. CDR3 length: 14 amino acids. This sequence was found in a male donor with ankylosing spondylitis. The chain uses TRBV7-3 and TRBJ1-6; 8 bases line up with TRBD1. Material: blood, either unsorted or a sorted T cell fraction (not recorded which). Here the CDR3 DNA reads TGTGCCAGCAGCAGGACAGGGCTCGATTCACCCCTCCACTTT. Its protein product is CASSRTGLDSPLHF.